These T cell receptor beta chains were read from a single sample in a study of siplizumab effects on memory and regulatory T cells. Measured with immunoSEQ multiplex PCR; TCRdb has only the in-frame clones, and not every one. The sample includes approximately 40,000 clones, around 89% of them seen just once. The sequencing input was naive CD4+ T cells sorted from blood. These TCRs come from a human donor in good health. Both conserved end residues are part of each CDR3. A D gene is named only where the DNA matches it firmly. Clone size, where shown, is once, few, many, or a class for clones that have expanded.

TRBV28,.,TRBJ1-2,14,.,CASSPPHRAYGYTF,TGTGCCAGCAGTCCCCCCCACCGGGCCTATGGCTACACCTTC
TRBV2,.,TRBJ2-1,12,.,CASLFLGNEQFF,TGTGCCAGCCTATTCCTTGGCAATGAGCAGTTCTTC
TRBV25-1,.,TRBJ1-4,12,few,CASSEGYGKLFF,TGTGCCAGCAGTGAGGGGTACGGAAAACTGTTTTTT
TRBV2,.,TRBJ1-5,15,.,CASTLDRGSNQPQHF,TGTGCCAGCACCCTAGACAGAGGGAGCAATCAGCCCCAGCATTTT
TRBV7-3,TRBD2,TRBJ2-1,16,once,CASSLWASGEYNEQFF,TGTGCCAGCAGCTTATGGGCTAGCGGGGAATACAATGAGCAGTTCTTC
TRBV7-9,TRBD2,TRBJ2-5,16,.,CASSPRSGRSSETQYF,TGTGCCAGCAGCCCACGTAGCGGGAGAAGTTCCGAGACCCAGTACTTC
TRBV5-1,TRBD1,TRBJ1-1,14,.,CASSLGGTVLEAFF,TGCGCCAGCAGCTTGGGTGGGACAGTTCTTGAAGCTTTCTTT
TRBV27,.,TRBJ2-2,17,.,CASTHRGTPMNTGELFF,TGTGCCAGCACCCACCGGGGGACACCTATGAACACCGGGGAGCTGTTTTTT
TRBV6-5,.,TRBJ1-5,12,.,CASGPLNQPQHF,TGTGCCAGCGGGCCTCTCAATCAGCCCCAGCATTTT
TRBV7-8,.,TRBJ2-7,16,.,CASSFKGAGRTYEQYF,TGTGCCAGCAGCTTCAAGGGCGCCGGGCGCACCTACGAGCAGTACTTC
TRBV10-3,TRBD1,TRBJ1-1,15,.,CAITIRDRGLDEAFF,TGTGCCATCACCATAAGGGACAGGGGACTAGACGAAGCTTTCTTT
TRBV12-5,.,TRBJ1-1,14,.,CASGLVAVMAEAFF,TGTGCTAGTGGTTTGGTGGCAGTTATGGCTGAAGCTTTCTTT
TRBV14,.,TRBJ2-1,16,.,CASSRRGSPLKDEQFF,TGTGCCAGCAGCCGTCGGGGCTCACCCCTGAAGGATGAGCAGTTCTTC
TRBV18,TRBD1,TRBJ1-5,15,.,CASSPGTGGGQPQHF,TGTGCCAGCTCACCCGGGACAGGGGGCGGTCAGCCCCAGCATTTT
TRBV5-1,TRBD2,TRBJ2-7,15,once,CASTGLAGTSYEQYF,TGCGCCAGCACTGGCTTAGCGGGGACTTCCTACGAGCAGTACTTC
TRBV2,.,TRBJ1-3,14,few,CASAPGHGGNTIYF,TGTGCCAGCGCACCGGGACACGGAGGAAACACCATATATTTT
TRBV6-1,.,TRBJ1-1,19,.,CASSESPEGSIKSRTEAFF,TGTGCCAGCAGTGAATCACCCGAGGGGAGCATTAAGTCCCGCACTGAAGCTTTCTTT
TRBV6-1,.,TRBJ2-7,15,.,CASRRRAGLSYEQYF,TGTGCCAGCAGGCGGAGGGCGGGACTCTCCTACGAGCAGTACTTC